Each of the 28 T cell receptor beta chains below was sequenced from the same sample in a study of T cells expressing NK-cell markers. TCRdb reprocessed the 5' RACE reads; each CDR3 protein has one entry and no DNA is given. The table lists a few hundred thousand distinct CDR3 sequences. The sample consisted of blood T cells: a sorted CD56 or NKG2C T cell subset, CD4+ or CD8+ T cells, or bulk PBMC T cells (not recorded which). These receptor sequences come from a man aged 18-69 years in good health.

The chain joins TRBV9 to TRBJ1-6; the D call of TRBD1 rests on TCRdb alone, since no DNA is present to check it. Germline V gives CDR1 SGDLS, CDR2 YYNGEE. The CDR3 is 14 amino acids. The CDR3 loop reads CASSLGQVNSPLHF.

The chain combines TRBV19 with TRBJ2-1; TCRdb returns TRBD1, unconfirmable since there is no DNA. This CDR3 has 17 amino acids. From germline, CDR1 is LNHDA and CDR2 SQIVND (reference sequence). This CDR3 is CASSIGLRTGSYNEQFF. The complete variable domain, with remaining parts taken from reference TRBV19 and TRBJ2-1, reads DGGITQSPKYLFRKEGQNVTLSCEQNLNHDAMYWYRQDPGQGLRLIYYSQIVNDFQKGDIAEGYSVSREKKESFPLTVTSAQKNPTAFYLCASSIGLRTGSYNEQFFGPGTRLTVL.

V is TRBV6-1 and J is TRBJ2-2. Per the germline V gene, CDR1 is MNHNS and CDR2 is SASEGT. The CDR3 totals 15 residues. The CDR3 region is CASSLRPVNTGELFF.

The V call is TRBV27, the J call TRBJ2-7; the D call from TCRdb, TRBD1, cannot be confirmed without DNA. The CDR3 totals 15 residues. Germline CDR1 reads MNHEY; CDR2 reads SMNVEV (reference sequence). CDR3 loop: CASNLRGQGAYEQYF.

The chain recombines TRBV6-5 with TRBJ2-3; no DNA is available, so the TRBD2 call from TCRdb remains unchecked. The CDR3 spans 16 residues. The germline gives CDR1 MNHEY, CDR2 SVGAGI. CDR3 sequence reads: CASSYGPRTSTDTQYF.

The rearrangement links TRBV14 to TRBJ2-5; without DNA, the TCRdb call of TRBD1 cannot be checked. CDR3 length: 13 amino acids. Germline CDR1 reads SGHDN; CDR2 reads FVKESK. CDR3 sequence reads: CATGTGGQETQYF.

This chain joins TRBV5-1 and TRBJ2-7; the TRBD2 assignment by TCRdb is unverifiable without DNA. Germline CDR1 and CDR2: SGHRS and YFSETQ. The CDR3 is 16 residues long. The CDR3 is CASSLAGGQGSYEQYF.

The V call is TRBV4-2, the J call TRBJ2-3; TCRdb names TRBD2, which stays unverified in the absence of DNA. Germline values: CDR1 LGHNA, CDR2 YNFKEQ. This CDR3 has 16 residues. Here the CDR3 reads CASSQEIAGGLATQYF.

The chain recombines TRBV7-9 with TRBJ2-5. The V gene's germline CDR1 is SEHNR and CDR2 FQNEAQ (reference sequence). The CDR3 runs to 16 residues. CDR3 amino acids: CASSLARGLEQETQYF.

The chain links TRBV13 to TRBJ2-3; TCRdb's D call, TRBD1, is unchecked because there is no DNA. CDR1 and CDR2 from the germline V gene are PRHDT and FYEKMQ (reference sequence). The CDR3 totals 20 residues. The CDR3 reads CASSPTTTFRLSASTDTQYF.

The chain employs TRBV5-1 and TRBJ2-1; TCRdb calls TRBD1, which cannot be checked without DNA. The CDR3 runs to 14 residues. CDR1 is SGHRS and CDR2 is YFSETQ in the germline V gene. The CDR3 region is CASSFEQADNEQFF.

This chain connects TRBV2 to TRBJ2-5; TCRdb's D call of TRBD2 is untestable without DNA. The CDR3 covers 15 residues. Germline CDR1 SNHLY, CDR2 FYNNEI. The CDR3 sequence is CASSEAGTSVETQYF.

The V call is TRBV12-3 or TRBV12-4, the J call TRBJ2-7; TCRdb proposes TRBD2, but this gene call is untestable without DNA. The CDR3 runs to 15 residues. The CDR3 loop reads CASTTAGGRSYEQYF.

The chain employs TRBV6-1 and TRBJ2-1; TCRdb designates TRBD2, a call that cannot be tested without DNA. In germline, CDR1 is MNHNS, CDR2 SASEGT. The CDR3 consists of 15 residues. The CDR3 is CASRLQTSGHNEQFF.

CDR3 region: CAIRTGTGGSYGYTF. V gene TRBV10-3 combines with J gene TRBJ1-2; TCRdb designates TRBD1, a call that cannot be tested without DNA. This CDR3 contains 15 residues. CDR1 and CDR2 (germline): ENHRY, SYGVKD.

V usage is TRBV20-1 and J usage is TRBJ2-1; the TCRdb D gene call, TRBD2, has no DNA to confirm it. The germline V gene encodes CDR1 DFQATT and CDR2 SNEGSKA (reference sequence). CDR3 length: 16 amino acids. This CDR3 reads CSASTRGYKPYNEQFF.

The rearrangement joins TRBV11-2 to TRBJ2-7. Per the germline V gene, CDR1 is SGHAT and CDR2 is FQNNGV. The CDR3 is made up of 15 amino acids. The CDR3 sequence is CASSLWDPNRVEQYF.

V usage is TRBV5-5 and J usage is TRBJ2-7. CDR1 is SGHKS and CDR2 is YYEKEE in the germline V gene (reference sequence). The CDR3 covers 12 residues. The CDR3 sequence is CASSLTPHEQYF.

The chain links TRBV27 to TRBJ2-7; with no DNA, the TCRdb D assignment of TRBD1 cannot be verified. CDR3 length: 13 amino acids. Germline assignment: CDR1 MNHEY and CDR2 SMNVEV (reference sequence). The CDR3 here is CASSLSWGSEQYF.

V is TRBV20-1 and J is TRBJ1-4; the D call of TRBD1 rests on TCRdb alone, since no DNA is present to check it. This CDR3 is 14 amino acids long. CDR1 and CDR2 (germline): DFQATT, SNEGSKA (reference sequence). The CDR3 loop is CSARGGTVNEKLFF.

This chain joins TRBV20-1 and TRBJ1-2. Looked up from germline, CDR1 is DFQATT and CDR2 is SNEGSKA (reference sequence). The length of the CDR3 is 11 residues. The chain's CDR3 is CSAFADYGYTF.

This rearrangement joins TRBV5-1 to TRBJ2-3; as DNA is missing, the TRBD2 call by TCRdb cannot be tested. The CDR3 loop spans 15 amino acids. The germline gives CDR1 SGHRS, CDR2 YFSETQ. CDR3: CASSDGLADTDTQYF.

Here the CDR3 reads CASSVPTSGGLQYF. V is TRBV5-1 and J is TRBJ2-7; no DNA is available, so the TRBD2 call from TCRdb remains unchecked. Looked up from germline, CDR1 is SGHRS and CDR2 is YFSETQ. The CDR3 is made up of 14 amino acids.

V gene TRBV20-1 combines with J gene TRBJ1-1. The CDR3 contains 16 residues. Germline V CDR1 and CDR2: DFQATT, SNEGSKA (reference sequence). The CDR3 spells CSAKRWGYEGNTEAFF.

V and J are TRBV7-8 and TRBJ2-7; TCRdb returns TRBD1, unconfirmable since there is no DNA. Germline lookup yields CDR1 SGHVS and CDR2 FQNEAQ. This CDR3 is 15 amino acids long. The CDR3 region is CASSPSGFHEGTQYF.

This chain links TRBV6-2 or TRBV6-3 with TRBJ2-2; TCRdb selects TRBD1, and the lack of DNA leaves this call unchecked. CDR1 is MNHEY and CDR2 is SVGEGT in the germline V gene. The CDR3 runs 17 residues. CDR3 sequence reads: CASSYSYSGRRSGELFF.

The gene calls are TRBV6-2 or TRBV6-3 and TRBJ2-1; absent DNA, TCRdb's TRBD2 call cannot be checked. This CDR3 contains 13 residues. Germline lookup yields CDR1 MNHEY and CDR2 SVGEGT. CDR3 sequence: CASTRGTIGEQFF.

This chain joins TRBV6-1 and TRBJ2-7; TCRdb gives TRBD1 as the D gene, but with no DNA this cannot be confirmed. The CDR3 sequence is 13 residues long. CDR1 and CDR2 from the germline V gene are MNHNS and SASEGT. CDR3 residues: CASGRQASYEQYF.